This TCR beta chain was captured by sequencing in a study of cytomegalovirus exposure and HLA in healthy donors (dated by TCRdb to the late 2010s). With respect to the entire study: In an earlier analysis of some 610 of the donors, about 260 Gb of sequence data and just under 120 million unique TCR beta sequences from 150 million to 200 million T cells were reported. The study aimed to test whether cataloging public T cell receptors could reveal signatures of past pathogen exposure. Approximately 300 gigabases of sequencing data and 80 million or so unique TCR sequences were included in an early release covering several hundred HLA-typed donors. Every discovery cohort repertoire had been produced on one sequencing platform. Class I and class II HLA loci were covered by the typing at four-digit resolution. To study patterns of TCR occurrence, a later analysis re-analyzed previously published TCR beta repertoires from more than 550 donors and added high-resolution HLA genotyping. The study combined high-throughput TCR immunosequencing, statistical association of individual TCRs with disease status, and machine learning to predict cytomegalovirus infection status. A handful of DR-DQ haplotypes were handled as single units for association and clustering because linkage in the cohort was strong. In the later analysis, no new phenotypic data were used to find candidate immune exposures; instead, reliance was placed on TCR beta sequences and their occurrence across donors. Donor age, sex, ethnicity and CMV serostatus were collected together with the repertoire data. To decide whether each TCR beta V gene segment behaved as functional or pseudogenic, an earlier analysis of some 570 of the donors relied on high-throughput TCR beta sequencing. Typing coverage varied by locus: roughly 629-630 donors for A, B, C, DRB1 and DQB1; approximately 500 for DQA1; around 610 for DPA1; roughly 450 for DPB1. Among some 410 genotyped donors of the cohort, an average of roughly 240,000 unique TCR beta nucleotide sequences were sequenced per donor, around a sixth of them non-productive. A later genetic analysis took genome-wide SNP genotypes for about three fifths of the 666 donors and used that subset as a discovery cohort. The study profiled the T cell repertoires of under 700 subjects by immunosequencing and related them to cytomegalovirus serostatus. In addition to the first cohort of 666 subjects, a separate validation cohort of approximately 120 different subjects was used. Of the 300 to 450 genotyped donors, approximately 80% fell in the genetic ancestry cluster associated with self-reported Caucasian donors.

Regarding this clone: No antigen is known for it. Base qualities are not at hand, and no much larger clone is one base apart.

CDR3 length: 15 amino acids, cysteine to phenylalanine. Of all the DNA, just the CDR3 is kept, 45 bases in frame from base 1. The germline V gene encodes CDR1 MNHEY and CDR2 SVGAGI. V and J are truncated by 0 bases and 7 bases respectively, leaving an intervening sequence of 15 bases. The library was obtained by the immunoSEQ multiplex PCR assay. For the multiplex PCR, a mixture combining 60 forward primers for TCR Vbeta segments and 13 reverse primers for TCR Jbeta segments was used. The CDR3 region of rearranged TCR beta genes was amplified from genomic DNA with a multiplex PCR assay. The amplified TCR beta libraries were sequenced on the Illumina HiSeq System as 87-base-pair reads. Per the original workflow: In a later analysis, tens of millions of unique TCR beta chains were counted across the roughly 610 repertoires, and approximately 11 million of these chains were shared by at least two donors. Raw reads were error-corrected and collapsed into unique sequences by a nearest-neighbor algorithm in which closely related sequences were merged to remove PCR and sequencing errors. V, D and J gene segments were assigned by aligning CDR3 sequences to IMGT reference sequences. For a sequence to be retained, at least a six-nucleotide match to both a V gene segment and a J gene segment was required. Rearrangements were classified as productive when the CDR3 lacked stop codons and remained in frame with V and J, and all other rearrangements were classified as non-productive. Following IMGT convention, CDR3 was defined as the stretch from the second conserved V-encoded cysteine up to the conserved J-encoded phenylalanine. The earlier analysis of about 570 of the donors excluded any sequence lacking an unambiguous match to a single V gene segment. In an earlier analysis of 587 of the donors, V segments were called functional above 56.7% productive rearrangements and were called segregating when the between-donor standard deviation exceeded 5%. A statistical classification framework was built to diagnose cytomegalovirus status from the catalog of TCR beta chain sequences. In a later analysis, TCR nucleotide sequences were compared against IMGT/GENE-DB human TR gene sequences so that V and J genes could be assigned. The TCRdist pipeline was used in a later analysis to assign CDR3 sequences and most-parsimonious VDJ recombination scenarios. A later analysis defined each TCR beta chain by its CDR3 amino acid sequence plus V-gene family, and excluded reads lacking a unique V-gene family. A later analysis removed 500 to 600 highly shared, low-generation-probability nucleotide sequences to deal with suspected cross-contamination and a sequencing artifact. In a later analysis, a clonal expansion index was calculated for each public chain from normalized within-repertoire ranks of inferred template counts. In a later analysis, generation probabilities were computed with a VDJ recombination model fitted to out-of-frame rearrangements, and the resulting probabilities were checked against IGoR. A later analysis scored TCR-TCR, TCR-HLA and TCR-CMV co-occurrence with hypergeometric tests, applying a repertoire-size bias correction to TCR pairs. False discovery rates were estimated in a later analysis by permuting HLA or CMV assignments 20 times. In a later analysis, co-occurring TCRs were grouped using DBSCAN, with TCRdist sequence similarity added in when clustering inside HLA-allele-positive subsets. For co-occurrence clustering, repertoires with fewer than 30,000 or more than 120,000 public chains were excluded, along with several repertoires with anomalous nucleotide sharing. Sourced from immuneACCESS, this table was stored by TCRdb with only in-frame sequences that have V and J called. A share of the clones is absent; for the studies checked, an unresolved V gene accounts for under half, and the remainder has no known explanation. That table supplies the V and J calls and clone size; D and trimming were determined from the DNA. This sample lists about 230,000 clones; 77% were detected once. Less than 3.5% of the sample is taken by the ten largest.

The cohort consisted of 670 or so healthy bone marrow donors. Cohort members were all nominally healthy when sampled, although unrecorded immune exposures were likely present. The donor tested CMV seropositive and was one of the 289 seropositive cohort members. A peripheral blood sample was collected from each donor, and TCR beta sequencing was performed on peripheral blood mononuclear cells. Genomic DNA was extracted from the blood cell samples with the Qiagen DNeasy Blood Extraction Kit. Overall study outcomes, separate from this receptor: In a later analysis, most CMV-associated TCR beta chains were found to appear HLA-restricted, with HLA associations seemingly driven largely by CMV exposure. Across donors, most TCR sequences were observed very rarely, whereas some public TCRs were present in many individuals. The authors suggested that the approach could potentially be extended to other disease states and immunological phenotypes. In a later analysis, HLA-associated TCR beta chains were found to be more clonally expanded and to have lower generation probabilities than equally common non-associated chains. Assigning TCR associations to individual alleles was difficult when HLA alleles, especially DR and DQ, strongly co-occurred. The study listed 164 TCR beta chains as associated with cytomegalovirus. The classifier was reported to diagnose cytomegalovirus status with high specificity and sensitivity in both the original and validation cohorts. Because HLA typing was unavailable for some donors at each locus, only the typed subset was used in association tests. In vitro tests confirmed that a few of the cytomegalovirus-associated TCR beta chains recognize cytomegalovirus antigens. Linkage disequilibrium might explain the correlated functional status among segregating V segments, but an unknown experimental factor could not be ruled out. Sequencing depth was assumed to be roughly uniform across donors in the presence/absence analyses, though that assumption may not hold. Broadly in line with IMGT annotations, most TCR beta V segments showed up in productive rearrangements about 87% or about 30% of the time in an earlier analysis of 450 to 750 of the donors. In a later analysis, TCR association rates were found to vary across HLA loci, with the most associated TCRs seen for DRB1 alleles and the fewest for HLA-C alleles. Compared with the roughly 710-donor mean, donors in an Asian-associated ancestry cluster had fewer N-insertions in productive TCRs, according to a later genetic analysis. Around 16 rarely observed V segments, including chromosome 9 orphons, were excluded from the earlier analysis of some 590 of the donors because counts were too low. Immune exposure information for the cohort was limited to CMV serostatus. A cluster of highly shared sequence variants was judged likely to be a technical artifact of the sequencing pipeline. A further reported finding was that TCR beta sequences accurately predicted the HLA-A and HLA-B alleles for most subjects in the first cohort. A later genetic analysis associated a missense DCLRE1C variant with V-gene and J-gene trimming of TCR beta chains, and an independent cohort replicated the association. A later analysis reported that several top co-occurrence clusters appeared linked to parvovirus B19, influenza, CMV and Epstein-Barr virus. Some IMGT-functional V segments, including TRBV6-2 and TRBV6-3, could not be told apart with the 87-base-pair reads, so those segments were excluded. A later analysis associated 17,000 or so TCR beta sequences with specific HLA alleles at a false discovery rate of 0.05. In this cohort, only TCR beta chains were sequenced, and detectable features were limited by the absence of alpha or paired-chain data.

The sequencing input was PBMCs. The TCR originated in a woman aged 55-69 years in good health and CMV-seropositive. The chain is made from TRBV6-5 and TRBJ1-2, with no reliable assignment of the D segment. The CDR3 here reads CASSYSNVYDSGYTF. The DNA sequence follows: TGTGCCAGCAGTTACTCGAACGTTTATGATAGTGGCTACACCTTC.